The present TCR beta chain was sequenced within a study of blood T cell repertoires in COVID-19. This clone was detected once. Germline V CDR1 and CDR2: SGHKS, YYEKEE (reference sequence). The CDR3 totals 16 residues. V lost 2 bases to trimming and J lost 1 base; unmatched junction nucleotides: 8. Profiled with immunoSEQ multiplex PCR; TCRdb holds only in-frame clones, not every one. The repertoire includes 200,000 to 250,000 clones, about 85% of them detected once, and 10% to 14% sits in the top ten. This chain connects TRBV5-5 to TRBJ1-1, with TRBD1 matching 7 bases. Sequenced material: PBMCs or T cells enriched from blood (not recorded which). This TCR derives from a man aged 30 to 45 who had recovered from COVID-19. The CDR3 sequence: CASSFRGGRSNTEAFF. The CDR3 DNA sequence: TGTGCCAGCAGCTTCCGAGGGGGCAGGTCGAACACTGAAGCTTTCTTT.